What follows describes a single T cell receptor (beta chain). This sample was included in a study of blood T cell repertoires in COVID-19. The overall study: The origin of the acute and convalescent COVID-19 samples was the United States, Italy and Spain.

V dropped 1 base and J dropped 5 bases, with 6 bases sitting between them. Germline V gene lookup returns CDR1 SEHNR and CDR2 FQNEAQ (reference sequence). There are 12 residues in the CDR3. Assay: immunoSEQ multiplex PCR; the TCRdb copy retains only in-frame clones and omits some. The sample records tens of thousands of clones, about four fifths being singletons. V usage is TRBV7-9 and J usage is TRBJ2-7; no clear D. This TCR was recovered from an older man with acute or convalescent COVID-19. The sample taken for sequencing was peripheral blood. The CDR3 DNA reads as TGTGCCAGCAGCTTAGACCGGGACGAGCAGTACTTC. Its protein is CASSLDRDEQYF.